This TCR beta chain was captured in a study of T cells in Graves' hyperthyroidism and ophthalmopathy. Study as a whole: Peripheral blood was collected at initial diagnosis, before any treatment.

Newly diagnosed hyperthyroidism, duration under 2 months, in patients aged 18 to 65. Each diagnosis drew on symptoms, thyroxine, TRAb, thyroid ultrasound and orbital computed tomography findings. This clonotype showed up many times. Its specificity is unknown. CDR3 length: 17 amino acids. The V and J ends lost 6 bases and 1 base respectively, with 21 bases between them. Germline CDR1 reads MDHEN; CDR2 reads SYDVKM. Authors of the study amplified TCR beta CDR3 regions from RNA transcripts. The TCR CDR3 first-round RT-PCR relied on the HTBI primer set. TCRdb fed the multiplex PCR reads into MiXCR, producing one record per CDR3 protein. Counted here are roughly 750,000 distinct CDR3 sequences, roughly 15% occurring once; the ten biggest clones make up 8.4%. General study results and limits: In blood, most of the thyroid clonotypes expanded above 0.001 were also present.

Sequencing input: blood. The rearrangement joins TRBV28 to TRBJ1-1, with D unresolved. The TCR originated in a man in his late teens or twenties with Graves' hyperthyroidism. For the CDR3, the DNA is TGTGCCAGCAGGCTTACGGGCGGAGGTTGGGAGAACACTGAAGCTTTCTTT. Translated: CASRLTGGGWENTEAFF.